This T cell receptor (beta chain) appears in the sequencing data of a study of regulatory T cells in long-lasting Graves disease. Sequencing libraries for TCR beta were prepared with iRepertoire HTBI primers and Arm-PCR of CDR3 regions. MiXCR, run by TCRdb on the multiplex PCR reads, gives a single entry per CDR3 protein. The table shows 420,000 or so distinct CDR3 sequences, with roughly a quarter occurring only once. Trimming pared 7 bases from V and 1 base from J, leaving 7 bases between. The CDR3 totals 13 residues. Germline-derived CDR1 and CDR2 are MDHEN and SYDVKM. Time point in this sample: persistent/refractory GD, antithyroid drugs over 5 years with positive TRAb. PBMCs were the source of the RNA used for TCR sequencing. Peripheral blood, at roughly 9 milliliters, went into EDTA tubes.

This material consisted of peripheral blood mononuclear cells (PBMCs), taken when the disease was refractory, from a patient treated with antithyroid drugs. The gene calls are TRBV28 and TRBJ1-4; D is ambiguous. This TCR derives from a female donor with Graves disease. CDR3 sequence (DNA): TGTGCCAGCAAGGCTGTAACTAATGAAAAACTGTTTTTT. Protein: CASKAVTNEKLFF. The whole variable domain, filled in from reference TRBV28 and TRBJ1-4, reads DVKVTQSSRYLVKRTGEKVFLECVQDMDHENMFWYRQDPGLGLRLIYFSYDVKMKEKGDIPEGYSVSREKKERFSLILESASTNQTSMYLCASKAVTNEKLFFGSGTQLSVL.